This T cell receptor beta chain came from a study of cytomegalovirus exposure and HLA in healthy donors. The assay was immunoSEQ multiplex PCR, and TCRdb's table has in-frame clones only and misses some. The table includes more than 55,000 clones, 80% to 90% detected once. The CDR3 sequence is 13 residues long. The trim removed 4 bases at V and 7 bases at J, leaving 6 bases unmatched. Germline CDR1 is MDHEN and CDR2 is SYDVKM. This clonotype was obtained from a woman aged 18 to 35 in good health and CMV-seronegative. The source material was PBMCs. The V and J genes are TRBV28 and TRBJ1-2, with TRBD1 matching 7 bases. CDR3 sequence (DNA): TGTGCCAGCAGTTCCCACGGGGACAGTGGCTACACCTTC. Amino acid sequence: CASSSHGDSGYTF.